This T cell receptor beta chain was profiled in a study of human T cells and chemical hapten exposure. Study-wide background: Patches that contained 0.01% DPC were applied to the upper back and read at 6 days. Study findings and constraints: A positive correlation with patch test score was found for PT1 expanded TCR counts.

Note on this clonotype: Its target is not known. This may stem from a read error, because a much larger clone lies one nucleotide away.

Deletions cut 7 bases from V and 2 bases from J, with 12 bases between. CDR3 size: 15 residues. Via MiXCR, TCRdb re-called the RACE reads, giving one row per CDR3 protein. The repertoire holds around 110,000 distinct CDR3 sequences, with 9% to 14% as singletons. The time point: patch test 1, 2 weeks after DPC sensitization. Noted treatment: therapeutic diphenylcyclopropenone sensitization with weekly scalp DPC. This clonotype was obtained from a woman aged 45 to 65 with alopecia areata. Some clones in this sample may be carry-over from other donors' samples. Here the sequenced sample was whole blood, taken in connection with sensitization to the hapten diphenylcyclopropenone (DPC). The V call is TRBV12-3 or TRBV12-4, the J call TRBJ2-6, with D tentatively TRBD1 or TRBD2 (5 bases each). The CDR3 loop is CASTFQGAGANVLTF. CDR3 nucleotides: TGTGCCAGCACTTTCCAGGGAGCTGGGGCCAACGTCCTGACTTTC.